These 24 T cell receptor beta chains came from one sample sequenced in a study of T cell responses to AZD1222 COVID-19 vaccine (dated by TCRdb to about 2021). The intended sense of this specimen's time point label: baseline before first vaccination. The label giving this sample's treatment or condition can be read as: meningococcal conjugate vaccine given as trial control. Preparation of the library involved the immunoSEQ multiplex PCR assay. TCRdb obtained this table from immuneACCESS and retained in-frame rearrangements with V and J assigned. These tables miss some clones; where compared with another copy, unresolved V genes account for less than half of the shortfall, and the remainder is unexplained. The sample table shows 120,000 or so clones, and around 88% are seen once. The ten largest clonotypes hold over 8.5% of the sample. The material sequenced was peripheral blood, taken on day 0 of MenACWY control vaccination. Receptor source: an adult in good health.

The CDR3 reads CASSQEGGGWVYGYTF. CDR3 sequence (DNA): TGTGCCAGCAGCCAAGAAGGTGGAGGATGGGTCTATGGCTACACCTTC. The J gene is TRBJ1-2, the V gene TRBV3-1 (or the pseudogene TRBV3-2); D is ambiguous. Between the trimmed V and J ends, which lost 0 bases and 4 bases, there was a span of 15 bases. The CDR3 has 16 amino acids. Germline CDR1 LGHDT, CDR2 YNNKEL (reference sequence).

This clone showed up just once. The V gene is TRBV24-1, the J gene TRBJ2-3; D remains ambiguous. CDR3 length: 14 residues. Germline values: CDR1 KGHDR, CDR2 SFDVKD. V was pared by 5 bases and J by 2 bases, with 10 bases between. The DNA for the CDR3 is TGTGCCACCAGTGCCCAACTCACCACAGATACGCAGTATTTT. Its translation: CATSAQLTTDTQYF.

The gene calls are TRBV6-5 and TRBJ1-1, with a possible D match to TRBD1 (6 bases). CDR3 length equals 14 residues. CDR1 is MNHEY, CDR2 SVGAGI, per germline. The V end was cut by 5 bases, the J end by 4 bases, with 14 bases between. In nucleotides, the CDR3 is TGTGCCAGCAGTAAACAGGGCGTAGGCACTGAAGCTTTCTTT. Amino acid sequence: CASSKQGVGTEAFF.

This chain links TRBV12-3 or TRBV12-4 with TRBJ1-5; D is unresolved. This CDR3 is 13 amino acids long. The V gene lost 1 base and the J gene lost 6 bases, with 7 bases spanning the gap. This CDR3 is CASSLGDIQPQHF. CDR3 DNA: TGTGCCAGCAGTTTAGGCGATATTCAGCCCCAGCATTTT.

This chain uses TRBV30 with TRBJ1-1; D perhaps matches TRBD1 (6 bases). This CDR3 comprises 14 residues. Per the germline V gene, CDR1 is GTSNPN and CDR2 is SVGIG (reference sequence). The V and J ends lost 1 base and 6 bases respectively, with 15 bases between them. The CDR3 coding sequence is TGTGCCTGGAGTGGGGGGATAGCAGGGGCTGAAGCTTTCTTT. Its protein is CAWSGGIAGAEAFF. The full variable domain, with the rest looked up from reference TRBV30 and TRBJ1-1, is SQTIHQWPATLVQPVGSPLSLECTVEGTSNPNLYWYRQAAGRGLQLLFYSVGIGQISSEVPQNLSASRPQDRQFILSSKKLLLSDSGFYLCAWSGGIAGAEAFFGQGTRLTVV.

There are many counts of this clone. This sample includes further DNA sequences coding for the same CDR3. This chain connects TRBV6-5 to TRBJ2-7; tentative D call: TRBD1 (5 bases). Germline lookup yields CDR1 MNHEY and CDR2 SVGAGI. V lost 6 bases, J lost 3 bases, and 12 bases lay in between. CDR3 length: 13 amino acids. CDR3 nucleotide sequence: TGTGCCAGCAGCCCCGCCAGGGACTACGAGCAGTACTTC. Translation: CASSPARDYEQYF.

This clone was counted a few times. The chain uses TRBV5-1 and TRBJ1-1; D is undetermined. V shed 6 bases and J shed 0 bases, with 15 bases lying between them. The CDR3 has 15 amino acids. Germline CDR1 reads SGHRS; CDR2 reads YFSETQ. The CDR3 DNA is TGCGCCAGCAATGATCGAGCAACTATGAACACTGAAGCTTTCTTT. This gives the protein CASNDRATMNTEAFF.

The gene calls are TRBV9 and TRBJ2-3, with D perhaps matching TRBD2 (6 bases). CDR3 length equals 13 residues. The germline V and J ends were trimmed by 7 bases and 0 bases, with 9 bases remaining between them. Germline CDR1 SGDLS, CDR2 YYNGEE. The chain's CDR3 is CASRGTSTDTQYF. In DNA, the CDR3 is TGTGCCAGCCGGGGGACTAGCACAGATACGCAGTATTTT.

The CDR3 DNA reads TGTGCCAGCAGTGTCCGCGGGGCATCCTACAATGAGCAGTTCTTC. Translated: CASSVRGASYNEQFF. V and J are TRBV6-4 and TRBJ2-1; D might be TRBD2 (6 bases). The CDR3 covers 15 residues. V was pared by 4 bases and J by 1 base, with 11 bases between. Germline CDR1 reads MRHNA; CDR2 reads SNTAGT.

CDR3 loop: CASSFDPSTDTQYF. CDR3 sequence (DNA): TGTGCCAGCAGCTTTGATCCCAGCACAGATACGCAGTATTTT. The rearrangement links TRBV7-9 to TRBJ2-3; D gene uncertain. The V end lost 3 bases, the J end lost 0 bases, and 7 bases lay between the germline ends. The CDR3 contains 14 residues. Germline V gene lookup returns CDR1 SEHNR and CDR2 FQNEAQ (reference sequence).

The chain couples TRBV5-4 to TRBJ2-5; a possible D gene is TRBD1 (5 bases). Between the trimmed V and J ends, which lost 0 bases and 0 bases, there was a span of 9 bases. Germline V gene sequence: CDR1 SGHNT, CDR2 YYREEE (reference sequence). This CDR3 has 15 residues. CDR3 DNA: TGTGCCAGCAGCTTGGGCAGGGTAAACCAAGAGACCCAGTACTTC. It translates to CASSLGRVNQETQYF.

The V and J genes are TRBV3-1 (or the pseudogene TRBV3-2) and TRBJ2-3, with a possible D match to TRBD2 (6 bases). This CDR3 region has 17 residues. V gave up 0 bases and J gave up 0 bases, with 13 bases separating them. Germline loops: CDR1 LGHDT, CDR2 YNNKEL (reference sequence). The CDR3 is CASSQDRWTTSTDTQYF. The CDR3 DNA reads as TGTGCCAGCAGCCAAGATCGGTGGACTACCAGCACAGATACGCAGTATTTT.

V usage is TRBV6-2 or TRBV6-3 and J usage is TRBJ1-5; no firm D call. This CDR3 has 11 residues. Germline lookup yields CDR1 MNHEY and CDR2 SVGEGT. Deletions cut 3 bases from V and 9 bases from J, with 6 bases between. This CDR3 reads CASSYPGPQHF. For the CDR3, the DNA is TGTGCCAGCAGTTATCCGGGGCCCCAGCATTTT.

V gene TRBV5-1 combines with J gene TRBJ2-1; weak D call: TRBD1 (6 bases). The CDR3 sequence is 17 residues long. The germline V and J ends were trimmed by 2 bases and 0 bases, with 15 bases remaining between them. CDR1 is SGHRS, CDR2 YFSETQ, per germline. The CDR3 bases are TGCGCCAGCAGCTTAACATCGACAGGCTACTCCTACAATGAGCAGTTCTTC. Its protein product is CASSLTSTGYSYNEQFF.

V and J are TRBV5-6 and TRBJ1-2; D might be TRBD1 (6 bases). CDR1 SGHDT and CDR2 YYEEEE come from the germline V gene. Trimming left V 4 bases short and J 7 bases short, with 14 bases between. The CDR3 has 13 residues. The CDR3 DNA reads TGTGCCAGCAGCGACCTAACAGGGCTTGGCTACACCTTC. This encodes CASSDLTGLGYTF.

The chain recombines TRBV5-1 with TRBJ1-1; D remains ambiguous. CDR3 length: 15 amino acids. Trimming cost V 1 base and J 1 base, with 11 bases left between them. Germline V gene data show CDR1 as SGHRS and CDR2 as YFSETQ. In DNA, the CDR3 is TGCGCCAGCAGCTTGCCCGAGGCGGGGAACACTGAAGCTTTCTTT. It encodes CASSLPEAGNTEAFF.

This clone was seen more than once but under ten times. The V gene is TRBV7-3, the J gene TRBJ1-6; D is ambiguous. This CDR3 spans 13 amino acids. Germline lookup yields CDR1 SGHTA and CDR2 FQGTGA. Trimming left V 5 bases short and J 9 bases short, with 11 bases between. CDR3 in DNA: TGTGCCAGCAGCCCCTCATTTGGTTCACCCCTCCACTTT. Translated, it gives CASSPSFGSPLHF. Full variable domain (remainder filled in from reference TRBV7-3 and TRBJ1-6): GAGVSQTPSNKVTEKGKYVELRCDPISGHTALYWYRQSLGQGPEFLIYFQGTGAADDSGLPNDRFFAVRPEGSVSTLKIQRTERGDSAVYLCASSPSFGSPLHFGNGTRLTVT.

This rearrangement joins TRBV9 to TRBJ1-3; D might be TRBD1 (6 bases). The ends were cut back, 3 bases at V and 0 bases at J, with 13 bases in the middle. The germline V gene has CDR1 SGDLS and CDR2 YYNGEE. This CDR3 is built from 16 residues. CDR3 coding DNA: TGTGCCAGCAGCGGACAGGTCTTCCCCTCTGGAAACACCATATATTTT. Protein sequence: CASSGQVFPSGNTIYF.

This chain uses TRBV11-3 with TRBJ1-1; D might be TRBD1 (6 bases). The CDR3 extends over 14 amino acids. V lost 4 bases and J lost 1, with 10 bases in between. Germline loops: CDR1 SGHNT, CDR2 YENEEA. CDR3 loop: CASSSRGKNTEAFF. For the CDR3, the DNA is TGTGCCAGCAGCTCCAGGGGAAAGAACACTGAAGCTTTCTTT.

The V call is TRBV19, the J call TRBJ1-1, with no clear D. The CDR3 is 14 residues long. Germline CDR1 reads LNHDA; CDR2 reads SQIVND (reference sequence). Trimming stripped 3 bases from V and 4 bases from J, with 12 bases between. Here the CDR3 DNA reads TGTGCCAGTAGTATCCTCCCGGTAGGCACTGAAGCTTTCTTT. Encoded protein: CASSILPVGTEAFF.

This rearrangement joins TRBV30 to TRBJ2-5, with 9 bases aligning to TRBD2. The CDR3 consists of 16 residues. Germline lookup yields CDR1 GTSNPN and CDR2 SVGIG (reference sequence). The ends lost 2 bases at V and 2 bases at J; junction bases unmatched: 9. CDR3 sequence (DNA): TGTGCCTGGAGTATGAGTAGCGGGAGTTATCAAGAGACCCAGTACTTC. Its protein product is CAWSMSSGSYQETQYF.

This rearrangement joins TRBV24-1 to TRBJ2-1, with a possible D match to TRBD1 (5 bases). With 3 bases removed from V and 2 bases from J, the gap between germline ends came to 10 bases. The length of the CDR3 is 15 residues. The V gene's germline CDR1 is KGHDR and CDR2 SFDVKD. The CDR3, as DNA: TGTGCCACCAGTGATCTTAGGGGCCCCTACAATGAGCAGTTCTTC. It is translated as CATSDLRGPYNEQFF.

This sequence joins TRBV24-1 and TRBJ1-2; D is unclear. The CDR3 covers 13 residues. The germline CDR1 and CDR2 sequences are KGHDR and SFDVKD. Trimming stripped 1 base from V and 4 bases from J, with 6 bases between. Here the CDR3 DNA reads TGTGCCACCAGTGATTTCCTGGGCTATGGCTACACCTTC. As protein: CATSDFLGYGYTF.

This rearrangement joins TRBV3-1 (or the pseudogene TRBV3-2) to TRBJ2-1, with D possibly TRBD1 on 6 matching bases. The ends were cut back, 3 bases at V and 10 bases at J, with 10 bases in the middle. The germline gives CDR1 LGHDT, CDR2 YNNKEL (reference sequence). The CDR3 is 12 amino acids. This CDR3 is CASSQWTDEQFF. CDR3 DNA sequence: TGTGCCAGCAGCCAGTGGACAGACGAGCAGTTCTTC.